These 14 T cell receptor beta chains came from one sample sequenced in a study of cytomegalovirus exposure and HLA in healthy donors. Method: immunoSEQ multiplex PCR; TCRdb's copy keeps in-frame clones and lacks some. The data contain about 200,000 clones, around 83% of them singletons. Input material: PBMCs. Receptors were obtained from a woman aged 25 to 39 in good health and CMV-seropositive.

The CDR3 reads CASSLRPAVGNTEAFF. In nucleotides, the CDR3 is TGCGCCAGCAGCTTGAGGCCGGCGGTGGGGAACACTGAAGCTTTCTTT. The chain joins TRBV5-1 to TRBJ1-1, with D uncertain. CDR3 length equals 16 residues. The ends were cut back, 1 base at V and 1 base at J, with 14 bases in the middle. Germline V gene lookup returns CDR1 SGHRS and CDR2 YFSETQ.

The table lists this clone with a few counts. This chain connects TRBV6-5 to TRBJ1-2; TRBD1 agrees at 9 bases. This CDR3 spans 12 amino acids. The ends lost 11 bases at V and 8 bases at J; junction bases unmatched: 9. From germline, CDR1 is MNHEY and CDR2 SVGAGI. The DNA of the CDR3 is TGTGCCGGTTGGGGACAGGGTCAGGGCTACACCTTC. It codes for CAGWGQGQGYTF.

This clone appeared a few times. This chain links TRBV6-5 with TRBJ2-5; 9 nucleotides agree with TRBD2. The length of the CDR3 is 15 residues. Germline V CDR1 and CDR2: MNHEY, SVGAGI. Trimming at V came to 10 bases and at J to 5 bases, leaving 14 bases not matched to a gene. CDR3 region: CATSTSGGNGETQYF. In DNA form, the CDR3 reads TGTGCCACGTCGACTAGCGGAGGGAATGGGGAGACCCAGTACTTC.

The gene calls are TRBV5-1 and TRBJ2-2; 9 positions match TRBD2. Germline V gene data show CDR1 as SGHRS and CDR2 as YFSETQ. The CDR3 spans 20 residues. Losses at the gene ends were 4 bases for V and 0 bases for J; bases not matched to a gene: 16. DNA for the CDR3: TGCGCCAGCAGCCCCCGAGTTGTGGCGGGAGGGCCCTCGAACACCGGGGAGCTGTTTTTT. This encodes CASSPRVVAGGPSNTGELFF.

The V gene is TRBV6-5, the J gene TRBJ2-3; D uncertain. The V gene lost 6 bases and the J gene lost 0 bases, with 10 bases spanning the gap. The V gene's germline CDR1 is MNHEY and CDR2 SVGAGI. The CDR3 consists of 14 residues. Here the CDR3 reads CASSPLTSTDTQYF. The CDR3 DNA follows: TGTGCCAGCAGCCCCTTAACTAGCACAGATACGCAGTATTTT.

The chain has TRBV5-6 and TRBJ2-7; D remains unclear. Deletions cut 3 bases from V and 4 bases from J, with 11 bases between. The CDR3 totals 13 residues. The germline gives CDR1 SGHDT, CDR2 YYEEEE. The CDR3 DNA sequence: TGTGCCAGCAGCTATCCCCTTTTATACGAGCAGTACTTC. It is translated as CASSYPLLYEQYF.

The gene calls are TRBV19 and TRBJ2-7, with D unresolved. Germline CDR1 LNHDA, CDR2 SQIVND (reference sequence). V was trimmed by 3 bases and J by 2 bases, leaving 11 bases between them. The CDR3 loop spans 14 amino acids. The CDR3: CASSIMGSAYEQYF. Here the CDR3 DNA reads TGTGCCAGTAGTATCATGGGCTCAGCCTACGAGCAGTACTTC.

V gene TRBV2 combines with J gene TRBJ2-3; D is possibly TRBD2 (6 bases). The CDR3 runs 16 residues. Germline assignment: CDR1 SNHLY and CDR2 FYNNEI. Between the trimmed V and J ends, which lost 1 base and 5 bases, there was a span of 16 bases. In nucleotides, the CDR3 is TGTGCCAGCAGTGAAGGAGTTTTAGCGGACGTAGATACGCAGTATTTT. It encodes CASSEGVLADVDTQYF.

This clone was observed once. The CDR3 region is CASSLALSGSGEQYF. The CDR3 DNA is TGTGCCAGCAGCTTAGCGCTAAGCGGGAGTGGTGAGCAGTACTTC. The chain joins TRBV7-6 to TRBJ2-7; 8 bases map to TRBD2. The CDR3 sequence is 15 residues long. V was pared by 0 bases and J by 7 bases, with 8 bases of the junction left unmatched. The germline V gene encodes CDR1 SGHVS and CDR2 FNYEAQ. The whole variable domain, remainder taken from reference TRBV7-6 and TRBJ2-7, is GAGVSQSPRYKVTKRGQDVALRCDPISGHVSLYWYRQALGQGPEFLTYFNYEAQQDKSGLPNDRFSAERPEGSISTLTIQRTEQRDSAMYRCASSLALSGSGEQYFGPGTRLTVT.

CDR3 loop: CASSFNVRNTEAFF. CDR3 coding DNA: TGTGCCAGCAGCTTCAACGTGAGGAACACTGAAGCTTTCTTT. The chain couples TRBV7-2 to TRBJ1-1; unclear D gene. V was clipped by 3 bases and J by 1 base, with 9 bases between them. This CDR3 spans 14 amino acids. Germline assignment: CDR1 SGHTA and CDR2 FQGNSA.

The CDR3 nucleotides are TGTGCCAGTAGTAAGACAGGTAGCAATCAGCCCCAGCATTTT. This codes for CASSKTGSNQPQHF. The chain combines TRBV19 with TRBJ1-5, with a possible D match to TRBD1 (6 bases). V lost 4 bases and J lost 0, with 7 bases in between. This CDR3 spans 14 amino acids. The germline V gene has CDR1 LNHDA and CDR2 SQIVND (reference sequence).

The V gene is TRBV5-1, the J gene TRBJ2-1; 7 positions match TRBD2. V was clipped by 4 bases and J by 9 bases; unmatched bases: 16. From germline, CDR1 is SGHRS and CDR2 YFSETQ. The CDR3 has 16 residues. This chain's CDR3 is CASSRREVSPFGEQFF. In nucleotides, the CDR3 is TGCGCCAGCAGCCGTCGGGAGGTTTCCCCTTTCGGTGAGCAGTTCTTC.

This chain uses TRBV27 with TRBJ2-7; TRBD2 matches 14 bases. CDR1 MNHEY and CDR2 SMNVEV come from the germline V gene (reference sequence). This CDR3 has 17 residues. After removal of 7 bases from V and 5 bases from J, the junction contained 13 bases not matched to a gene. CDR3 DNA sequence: TGTGCCAGCACTTCAACCGGGACTAGCGGGAGTTGGCACGAGCAGTACTTC. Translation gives CASTSTGTSGSWHEQYF.

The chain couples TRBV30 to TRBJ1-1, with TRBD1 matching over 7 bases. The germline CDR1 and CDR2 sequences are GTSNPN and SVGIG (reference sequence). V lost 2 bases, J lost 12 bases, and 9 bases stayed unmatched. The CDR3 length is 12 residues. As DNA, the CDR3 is TGTGCCTGGAGTCCGAGCGACAGGGTTTCTTTCTTT. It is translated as CAWSPSDRVSFF.